These 17 T cell receptor beta chains were all obtained from the same sample, sequenced in a study of blood T cell repertoires in COVID-19. Method: immunoSEQ multiplex PCR; TCRdb's copy keeps in-frame clones and lacks some. There are 150,000 or so clones in the sample; roughly four fifths occur only once, and approximately 9.2% lies in the top ten. Source material: peripheral blood. The receptors were sampled from a human donor with acute or convalescent COVID-19. The donor label of this sample is uncertain.

The chain recombines TRBV7-3 with TRBJ2-1, with 7 bases that match TRBD2. The CDR3 has 17 residues. Germline V gene data show CDR1 as SGHTA and CDR2 as FQGTGA. The junction had 10 bases not matched to a gene; V was cut back by 5 bases and J by 0 bases. CDR3 in DNA: TGTGCCAGCAGCCCCCAGCCTAGCGGCGCCTCCTACAATGAGCAGTTCTTC. This gives the protein CASSPQPSGASYNEQFF.

This clone has more than one count but fewer than ten. The chain uses TRBV9 and TRBJ2-2, with 8 positions matching TRBD2. This CDR3 region has 15 residues. The ends lost 3 bases at V and 6 bases at J; junction bases unmatched: 7. CDR1 and CDR2 (germline): SGDLS, YYNGEE. The CDR3 bases are TGTGCCAGCAGCGGCCTGCCGGGGGGGGCCGGGGAGCTGTTTTTT. Protein sequence: CASSGLPGGAGELFF.

The V and J genes are TRBV16 and TRBJ2-1, with D maybe TRBD1 (6 bases). The V end was cut by 3 bases, the J end by 3 bases, with 9 bases between. The CDR3 covers 14 residues. Looked up from germline, CDR1 is KGHSY and CDR2 is FQNENV. The CDR3 nucleotides read TGTGCCAGCAGCCAGGGGGCGGGCTACAATGAGCAGTTCTTC. Its translation: CASSQGAGYNEQFF. Looking up the rest from reference TRBV16 and TRBJ2-1 gives the full variable domain: GEEVAQTPKHLVRGEGQKAKLYCAPIKGHSYVFWYQQVLKNEFKFLISFQNENVFDETGMPKERFSAKCLPNSPCSLEIQATKLEDSAVYFCASSQGAGYNEQFFGPGTRLTVL.

The J gene is TRBJ2-7, the V gene TRBV9, with D unresolved. The CDR3 length is 14 residues. Germline lookup yields CDR1 SGDLS and CDR2 YYNGEE. Trimming took 5 bases from V and 0 from J, leaving 12 bases between them. The DNA of the CDR3 is TGTGCCAGCAGTCCTAGAATGAGCTCCTACGAGCAGTACTTC. Encoded protein: CASSPRMSSYEQYF.

This chain uses TRBV5-1 with TRBJ2-2; 8 bases align to TRBD2. From germline, CDR1 is SGHRS and CDR2 YFSETQ. This CDR3 contains 21 residues. The J segment lost 0 bases and the V segment lost 0 bases, leaving 16 bases of the junction unmatched. The CDR3 region has the DNA TGCGCCAGCAGCTTGGCCTGGGGCAGCGGGGGCGCCTCGTCGAACACCGGGGAGCTGTTTTTT. Translated, it gives CASSLAWGSGGASSNTGELFF.

This clone occurred once. The chain couples TRBV5-1 to TRBJ2-7; 13 bases map to TRBD2. Looked up from germline, CDR1 is SGHRS and CDR2 is YFSETQ. V shed 5 bases, J shed 4 bases, and the junction held 6 bases outside the gene matches. This CDR3 is 15 amino acids long. The CDR3 spells CASRTSGGAQYEQYF. CDR3 bases: TGCGCCAGCAGAACTAGCGGGGGGGCCCAGTACGAGCAGTACTTC.

The gene calls are TRBV18 and TRBJ2-3; no reliable D call. The germline CDR1 and CDR2 sequences are KGHSH and LQKENI. CDR3 size: 16 residues. The V gene lost 2 bases and the J gene lost 1 base, with 13 bases spanning the gap. The CDR3, as DNA: TGTGCCAGCTCACCAGGCAGCGTAATGGGCACAGATACGCAGTATTTT. Amino acids: CASSPGSVMGTDTQYF.

This clone has only a few counts. V is TRBV18 and J is TRBJ1-4; D ambiguous. The length of the CDR3 is 16 residues. The germline CDR1 and CDR2 sequences are KGHSH and LQKENI. Trimming pared 2 bases from V and 6 bases from J, leaving 16 bases between. DNA for the CDR3: TGTGCCAGCTCACCAATTAGCAGCTCTGGATATGAAAAACTGTTTTTT. Residues: CASSPISSSGYEKLFF.

V usage is TRBV6-5 and J usage is TRBJ1-1, with 7 bases that match TRBD1. Germline CDR1 reads MNHEY; CDR2 reads SVGAGI. The CDR3 runs 14 residues. J gave up 6 bases and V 6 bases, and 10 bases lay outside the gene matches. The CDR3 here is CASRNRKGASEAFF. The DNA of the CDR3 is TGTGCCAGCAGGAATCGAAAGGGGGCATCTGAAGCTTTCTTT.

This rearrangement joins TRBV6-5 to TRBJ1-1; TRBD1 is a possible D gene (5 bases). V lost 7 bases and J 1 base, leaving 10 bases between the germline ends. Germline CDR1 and CDR2: MNHEY and SVGAGI. The CDR3 sequence is 13 residues long. DNA of the CDR3: TGTGCCAGCATCCCCGGGGGGAACACTGAAGCTTTCTTT. Translated: CASIPGGNTEAFF.

This sequence joins TRBV7-2 and TRBJ2-7, with a weak D call TRBD2 (5 bases). V was pared by 5 bases and J by 3 bases, with 11 bases between. Germline loops: CDR1 SGHTA, CDR2 FQGNSA. The CDR3 runs 13 residues. As DNA, the CDR3 is TGTGCCAGCAGCCGGGGTCGGGGCTACGAGCAGTACGTC. Translated: CASSRGRGYEQYV.

The chain employs TRBV5-1 and TRBJ2-5, with D perhaps TRBD1 (5 bases). This CDR3 is 13 amino acids long. Germline V gives CDR1 SGHRS, CDR2 YFSETQ. Between the trimmed V and J ends, which lost 2 bases and 5 bases, there was a span of 10 bases. CDR3 nucleotides: TGCGCCAGCAGCTTCCAGGGATCGGAGACCCAGTACTTC. Its translation: CASSFQGSETQYF.

The gene calls are TRBV5-4 and TRBJ1-2; no clear D gene. CDR3 length: 14 amino acids. The V and J ends lost 2 bases and 8 bases respectively, with 16 bases between them. Germline V gene sequence: CDR1 SGHNT, CDR2 YYREEE (reference sequence). The CDR3 protein is CASSFVGLDSGYTF. In DNA, the CDR3 is TGTGCCAGCAGCTTTGTCGGGCTGGACTCGGGCTACACCTTC.

The chain combines TRBV5-1 with TRBJ1-1, with 7 bases that match TRBD1. Unmatched junction bases numbered 5, after V lost 3 bases and J lost 0 bases. The CDR3 spans 15 residues. CDR1 and CDR2 from the germline V gene are SGHRS and YFSETQ. The CDR3 region is CASSSLQGLNTEAFF. The CDR3 DNA is TGCGCCAGCAGCTCCTTACAGGGGTTGAACACTGAAGCTTTCTTT.

V is TRBV6-4 and J is TRBJ2-3; D gene ambiguous. CDR1 is MRHNA, CDR2 SNTAGT, per germline. Trimming took 3 bases from V and 3 from J, leaving 7 bases between them. This CDR3 has 13 amino acids. Here the CDR3 DNA reads TGTGCCAGCAGTGAGGCCAGAACAGATACGCAGTATTTT. This codes for CASSEARTDTQYF.

The chain joins TRBV10-2 to TRBJ2-2; perhaps TRBD1 as D (5 bases). Germline V CDR1 and CDR2: WSHSY, SAAADI. This CDR3 spans 17 amino acids. V was cut by 5 bases and J by 3 bases, with 19 bases left in between. CDR3 residues: CASSKDFRVRDTGELFF. Here the CDR3 DNA reads TGCGCCAGCAGTAAAGATTTCAGGGTACGGGACACCGGGGAGCTGTTTTTT.

V and J are TRBV7-9 and TRBJ1-1; 7 bases are shared with TRBD1. The V and J ends lost 6 bases and 6 bases, in that order; junction bases with no gene match: 7. Looked up from germline, CDR1 is SEHNR and CDR2 is FQNEAQ (reference sequence). The CDR3 runs to 13 residues. CDR3 nucleotide sequence: TGTGCCAGCAGGACAGGGAAAGTCCCTGAAGCTTTCTTT. This translates into CASRTGKVPEAFF.